The sequence of this T cell receptor beta chain was determined in a study of T cell repertoires in cytomegalovirus infection. Study information: Public signatures in TCR beta pointed to CMV infection and matching HLA type. Findings and caveats of the study: There were carriers of CMV plus the relevant HLA, and cumulative public TCR beta family frequency identified them. HLA-C-restricted CMV clonotypes gave the most frequent clonotype in two of eight donors.

Trimming took 8 bases from V and 7 from J; bases not matched to a gene: 7. CDR3 length: 12 residues. This clonotype showed up just a few times. What it binds is not known. In TCRdb, the reads were re-called with MiXCR into one record per CDR3 protein. The sample includes around 770,000 distinct CDR3 sequences, 25% to 30% seen only once; the top ten take approximately 14%. The J gene is TRBJ1-2, the V gene TRBV12-3 or TRBV12-4; TRBD1 aligns across 7 bases. The sample in question was cultured CD8+ T cells from PBMCs, obtained from culture after CMV antigen stimulation. This clonotype originated in a human donor in good health (CMV status not recorded). Some clones in this sample may be carry-over from other donors' samples. The DNA for the CDR3 is TGTGCCAGCCAACAGGGGAGCTCTGGCTACACCTTC. Its translation is CASQQGSSGYTF.